A single sample is the source of the 22 T cell receptor beta chains below, sequenced in a study of long-term antiretroviral therapy in people with HIV. Running of the v3.0 immunoSEQ assay took place at survey level. The table came from immunoSEQ multiplex PCR; TCRdb's copy has only in-frame clones and leaves some out. The sample holds about 22,000 clones, around 84% seen once. Sequenced here: unsorted PBMCs, sampled 1.3 years after starting antiretroviral therapy. The source is a man aged 60-69 years with HIV.

This chain uses TRBV6-5 with TRBJ2-7, with D possibly being TRBD2 (6 bases). The CDR3 loop spans 11 amino acids. CDR1 and CDR2 (germline): MNHEY, SVGAGI. The germline V and J ends were trimmed by 5 bases and 7 bases, with 9 bases remaining between them. The chain's CDR3 is CASSLGGEQYF. Here the CDR3 DNA reads TGTGCCAGCAGTCTCGGGGGTGAGCAGTACTTC.

The chain uses TRBV6-5 and TRBJ2-3, with TRBD2 identical over 7 bases. Looked up from germline, CDR1 is MNHEY and CDR2 is SVGAGI. The CDR3 length is 12 residues. The trim removed 8 bases at V and 3 bases at J, leaving 2 bases unmatched. DNA of the CDR3: TGTGCCAGCGGAGCGGGAACAGATACGCAGTATTTT. Translation: CASGAGTDTQYF.

The J gene is TRBJ2-1, the V gene TRBV6-5; TRBD2 is a possible D gene (7 bases). V was cut by 4 bases and J by 7 bases, with 17 bases left in between. The CDR3 runs 15 residues. Per germline, CDR1 MNHEY and CDR2 SVGAGI. DNA for the CDR3: TGTGCCAGCAGTTTGATCGGGGGGCCGGGGAATGAGCAGTTCTTC. It specifies CASSLIGGPGNEQFF.

This chain joins TRBV6-5 and TRBJ2-1; D may match TRBD1 or TRBD2 (5 bases each). The V end was cut by 6 bases, the J end by 5 bases, with 11 bases between. In germline, CDR1 is MNHEY, CDR2 SVGAGI. The CDR3 loop spans 13 amino acids. The CDR3 reads CASSWGRDNEQFF. The CDR3 nucleotides are TGTGCCAGCAGCTGGGGACGGGACAATGAGCAGTTCTTC.

This chain uses TRBV18 with TRBJ1-1; perhaps TRBD1 as D (5 bases). With 3 bases removed from V and 13 bases from J, the gap between germline ends came to 15 bases. This CDR3 contains 12 residues. Germline V gene data show CDR1 as KGHSH and CDR2 as LQKENI. In DNA form, the CDR3 reads TGTGCCAGCTCACCGCAGGGTTTCATGCTTTTCTTT. Translated: CASSPQGFMLFF. The variable domain in full, with the rest retrieved from reference TRBV18 and TRBJ1-1, is NAGVMQNPRHLVRRRGQEARLRCSPMKGHSHVYWYRQLPEEGLKFMVYLQKENIIDESGMPKERFSAEFPKEGPSILRIQQVVRGDSAAYFCASSPQGFMLFFGQGTRLTVV.

This sequence joins TRBV5-6 and TRBJ2-2; D remains unclear. The CDR3 is 14 residues long. V shed 2 bases and J shed 3 bases, with 8 bases lying between them. The V gene's germline CDR1 is SGHDT and CDR2 YYEEEE. CDR3 region: CASSFHTDTGELFF. The CDR3 nucleotides are TGTGCCAGCAGCTTCCATACCGACACCGGGGAGCTGTTTTTT.

The CDR3 sequence is CASSEFGEARTDTQYF. CDR3 nucleotide sequence: TGCGCCAGCAGTGAGTTCGGGGAGGCTCGTACCGATACGCAGTATTTT. V is TRBV10-1 and J is TRBJ2-3; D is perhaps TRBD2 (6 bases). This CDR3 has 16 residues. V lost 1 base and J 6 bases, leaving 17 bases between the germline ends. Germline values: CDR1 WNHNN, CDR2 SYGVQD (reference sequence).

The V call is TRBV6-5, the J call TRBJ2-7; D remains unclear. CDR3 length equals 14 residues. With 6 bases removed from V and 2 bases from J, the gap between germline ends came to 14 bases. In germline, CDR1 is MNHEY, CDR2 SVGAGI. For the CDR3, the DNA is TGTGCCAGCAGGGACCGAGCCTTTACCTACGAGCAGTACTTC. It codes for CASRDRAFTYEQYF.

V gene TRBV23-1 combines with J gene TRBJ2-7; 11 positions match TRBD1. TRBV23-1 is reported as an ORF; its role is uncertain. The V and J ends lost 0 bases and 6 bases, in that order; junction bases with no gene match: 4. This CDR3 is 15 amino acids long. CDR3 coding DNA: TGCGCCAGCAGTCAATCGCCGGGACAGGGGGTCGAGCAGTACTTC. Its translation: CASSQSPGQGVEQYF.

The rearrangement joins TRBV10-1 to TRBJ2-3; D is undetermined. This CDR3 is built from 14 residues. V was shortened by 0 bases and J by 3 bases, with 7 bases between the two germline ends. CDR1 and CDR2 (germline): WNHNN, SYGVQD (reference sequence). The CDR3 DNA reads TGCGCCAGCAGTGAGTCGTGGGCTACAGATACGCAGTATTTT. It translates to CASSESWATDTQYF.

V usage is TRBV28 and J usage is TRBJ1-2; TRBD1 matches 11 bases. CDR1 and CDR2 from the germline V gene are MDHEN and SYDVKM. V lost 2 bases, J lost 5 bases, and 4 bases stayed unmatched. This CDR3 comprises 15 residues. CDR3 in DNA: TGTGCCAGCAGTTTACCCGGGACAGGGGGATATGGCTACACCTTC. Protein product: CASSLPGTGGYGYTF.

This clone was recorded a few times. The chain recombines TRBV27 with TRBJ2-1; D gene ambiguous. CDR3 length: 14 amino acids. V was clipped by 7 bases and J by 0 bases, with 10 bases between them. CDR1 is MNHEY, CDR2 SMNVEV, per germline (reference sequence). DNA for the CDR3: TGTGCCAGCAATAGGGATAGCTCCTACAATGAGCAGTTCTTC. Translating it yields CASNRDSSYNEQFF.

This chain connects TRBV5-1 to TRBJ2-2; D unresolved. Germline CDR1 and CDR2: SGHRS and YFSETQ. This CDR3 spans 13 amino acids. Trimming shortened V by 3 bases and J by 3 bases, and 6 bases separated the two germline ends. The CDR3 coding sequence is TGCGCCAGCAGCTCTACAGACACCGGGGAGCTGTTTTTT. It codes for CASSSTDTGELFF.

V usage is TRBV6-1 and J usage is TRBJ2-3; a possible D gene is TRBD1 (5 bases). This CDR3 is built from 13 residues. Trimming removed 3 bases from V and 4 bases from J, with 8 bases in between. Germline V gene data show CDR1 as MNHNS and CDR2 as SASEGT. CDR3 sequence reads: CASSDRVADTQYF. CDR3 coding DNA: TGTGCCAGCAGTGACAGGGTTGCAGATACGCAGTATTTT.

CDR3 sequence: CSVTDRGSDTQYF. The CDR3 DNA follows: TGCAGCGTGACGGACAGGGGGTCAGATACGCAGTATTTT. The rearrangement uses TRBV29-1 and TRBJ2-3; 10 bases are a match to TRBD1. The ends lost 6 bases at V and 4 bases at J; junction bases unmatched: 4. Germline V gene lookup returns CDR1 SQVTM and CDR2 ANQGSEA. The CDR3 consists of 13 residues.

The chain recombines TRBV19 with TRBJ2-7; the match to TRBD2 covers 12 bases. Germline values: CDR1 LNHDA, CDR2 SQIVND (reference sequence). The CDR3 is made up of 20 amino acids. V shed 3 bases, J shed 0 bases, and the junction held 15 bases outside the gene matches. The CDR3 region is CASSIIPSRLAGGSSYEQYF. The CDR3, as DNA: TGTGCCAGTAGTATCATTCCTTCCCGGCTAGCGGGAGGGAGCTCCTACGAGCAGTACTTC.

The V call is TRBV7-8, the J call TRBJ2-1; the D gene is possibly TRBD2 (5 bases). CDR1 and CDR2 (germline): SGHVS, FQNEAQ. CDR3 length: 14 amino acids. V was cut by 2 bases and J by 4 bases, with 9 bases left in between. CDR3 sequence reads: CASSLQAEYNEQFF. CDR3 in DNA: TGTGCCAGCAGCTTACAAGCGGAATACAATGAGCAGTTCTTC.

V gene TRBV11-2 combines with J gene TRBJ2-4; TRBD2 matches at 7 bases. V shed 8 bases, J shed 7 bases, and the junction held 8 bases outside the gene matches. Germline assignment: CDR1 SGHAT and CDR2 FQNNGV. The CDR3 is 13 residues long. As DNA, the CDR3 is TGTGCCAGCGCCTCGGGAGGAAGGAACATTCAGTACTTC. Translation: CASASGGRNIQYF.

This chain links TRBV4-3 with TRBJ1-3, with 9 nucleotides matching TRBD1. CDR1 is LGHNA and CDR2 is YSLEER in the germline V gene. V shed 3 bases, J shed 3 bases, and the junction held 6 bases outside the gene matches. The CDR3 is 16 residues long. The CDR3 is CASSQGQGALGNTIYF. CDR3 DNA: TGCGCCAGCAGCCAGGGACAGGGAGCCCTTGGAAACACCATATATTTT.

The chain uses TRBV5-1 and TRBJ2-2, with D possibly being TRBD2 (6 bases). V lost 4 bases and J 7 bases, leaving 14 bases between the germline ends. This CDR3 spans 14 amino acids. Germline assignment: CDR1 SGHRS and CDR2 YFSETQ. The CDR3 nucleotides read TGCGCCAGCAGCCCGGGAGCACTGGGCGGGGAGCTGTTTTTT. Residues: CASSPGALGGELFF.

CDR3 bases: TGTGCCAGCAGACGACTAGCTCTGTCTGGGGCCAACGTCCTGACTTTC. Its protein is CASRRLALSGANVLTF. V and J are TRBV7-8 and TRBJ2-6; 7 bases map to TRBD2. The CDR3 covers 16 residues. The germline V gene has CDR1 SGHVS and CDR2 FQNEAQ. J was trimmed by 1 base and V by 6 bases; bases with no gene match: 6.

J is TRBJ2-5 and V is TRBV29-1; D is unresolved. V was clipped by 4 bases and J by 3 bases, with 6 bases between them. The V gene's germline CDR1 is SQVTM and CDR2 ANQGSEA. The CDR3 spans 11 residues. The DNA for the CDR3 is TGCAGCGTTGCCGAAGAAGAGACCCAGTACTTC. It codes for CSVAEEETQYF.